This T cell receptor (beta chain) was identified during a study of OX40 agonist ivuxolimab in advanced cancers. Some background on the complete study: Ivuxolimab, which targeted the costimulatory receptor OX40 (CD134), was an agonistic, fully human IgG2 monoclonal antibody. Intravenous ivuxolimab was administered to patients every 2 weeks at six dose levels: 0.01, 0.1, 0.3, 1.5, 3 and 10 mg/kg. Among the 50 to 55 dose-escalation patients, around 19 had hepatocellular carcinoma, roughly 15 melanoma, 9 renal cell carcinoma and 9 head and neck cancer. A male proportion of nearly 85% and a mean age of approximately 60 years, ranging from 23 to 79, were recorded for the dose-escalation cohort. The point of sequencing TCRbeta in the periphery was to test whether ivuxolimab changed TCR sequence diversity and drove clonal T-cell expansion. Partial responses occurred in three dose-escalation patients: two with cutaneous melanoma and one with hepatocellular carcinoma. The monotherapy dose-escalation portion (N of about 49 patients) of the phase I ivuxolimab trial is reported in the paper. Patients were allowed to have had prior anti-PD-1, anti-PD-L1 or anti-CTLA-4 therapy, and more than 35% of the dose-escalation patients had been treated with checkpoint inhibitors. The full study reports these points: At doses of 0.1 to 3.0 mg/kg, clonal expansion of both CD4+ and CD8+ T cells in blood was seen between baseline and week 6. Low levels of normalized T-cell clonal expansion were also shown by some nonresponding patients. Antigen specificity was not determined for the clonally expanded peripheral T cells. After ivuxolimab, more expanded clones were found on average in CD8+ T cells than in CD4+ T cells. In partial responders in the 0.1-3.0 mg/kg groups, normalized peripheral clonal expansion was found to be among the lowest, especially among CD8+ T cells.

As for this clone: Its specific antigen is unknown. Base-call qualities are not available, and no considerably larger clone is one nucleotide away.

To sequence the TCRbeta CDR3 region, genomic DNA was isolated from the sorted cells. TCRbeta CDR3 regions were sequenced using the immunoSEQ Assay. The source is immuneACCESS, and TCRdb retained only in-frame sequences with V and J called. Part of the clones is not carried over; for the studies checked, unresolved V genes explain less than half of this, and the remainder is unexplained. Recorded for this sample are tens of thousands of clones; about nine tenths of them occurred a single time. The top ten clonotypes cover 10% to 15% of the sample. The trial excluded patients who had a history of autoimmune disease or were on systemic immunosuppression. Peripheral blood for TCR sequencing was drawn from every dose cohort at baseline, at cycle 4 day 1 and at cycle 7 day 1. The samples were taken from a phase I, first-in-human, multicenter, open-label dose-escalation trial of ivuxolimab. Adults with locally advanced or metastatic melanoma, renal cell carcinoma, hepatocellular carcinoma or head and neck squamous cell carcinoma were enrolled in the trial. Before TCR sequencing, CD4+ and CD8+ T cells were separately sorted from peripheral blood.

This receptor was identified in an adult with an advanced solid tumor such as melanoma, head and neck, liver or kidney cancer. The sample here was CD4+ or CD8+ T cells sorted from blood, taken in a trial of the OX40 agonist ivuxolimab.

The encoded CDR3 is CASSPPNRGQDNEQFF. The nucleotides are TGTGCCAGCTCACCCCCGAATAGGGGGCAGGACAATGAGCAGTTCTTC. The rearrangement joined TRBV18 to TRBJ2-1, and TRBD1 matches 7 of the central bases. CDR1 and CDR2 are read off the germline V gene as KGHSH and LQKENI. V is trimmed back by 3 bases and J by 5 bases, and the junction contains 10 bases that no gene match accounts for. From the cysteine up to the phenylalanine, the CDR3 has a length of 16 residues. Just CDR3 DNA is preserved here, 48 bases in frame from base 1.